The entry below gives a single T cell receptor beta chain sequence along with its context. Its antigen is undetermined. Assay: immunoSEQ multiplex PCR; the TCRdb copy retains only in-frame clones and omits some. The sample lists some 140,000 clones; about nine tenths were seen once. This sample is drawn from a study of OX40 agonist ivuxolimab in advanced cancers. Whole-study context: Ivuxolimab is a fully human IgG2 antibody that activates OX40 (CD134). Cancers in dose escalation were hepatocellular, melanoma, renal cell and head and neck.

Overall study results and limits: Expanded clones belonging to CD8+ T cells outnumbered, on average, those of CD4+. Partial responders dosed at 0.1-3.0 mg/kg displayed clonal expansion ranking among the lowest.

Trimming left V 3 bases short and J 6 bases short, with 8 bases between. CDR1 and CDR2 (germline): SGHNT, YYREEE (reference sequence). This CDR3 is built from 12 residues. The origin of this receptor is an adult with an advanced solid tumor such as melanoma, head and neck, liver or kidney cancer. The chain combines TRBV5-4 with TRBJ2-3; D may be TRBD1 (6 bases). Sample: CD4+ or CD8+ T cells sorted from blood, taken in a trial of the OX40 agonist ivuxolimab. The DNA for the CDR3 is TGTGCCAGCAGCTACGGACAGGATACGCAGTATTTT. Encoded protein: CASSYGQDTQYF.